The next 5 T cell receptor beta chains were all read from a single sample in a study of chronic HIV infection and antiretroviral therapy (dated by TCRdb to the mid-2010s). Libraries were prepared through 5' RACE. TCRdb names Illumina MiSeq as the instrument used. TCRdb handled the public reads itself, with Q25 trimming in fastp and clone calling in MiXCR, and kept productive beta chains. Rows matching on CDR3 protein sequence are summarized as one entry with the most common DNA and genes. Across this sample there are 45,000 to 55,000 distinct CDR3 sequences, with about 18% seen only once. The ten biggest clones cover roughly 3% of the sample. The source material was peripheral blood. The receptors originated from an adult who had HIV and had not received antiretroviral therapy, or was an uninfected healthy control (not recorded which).

This chain links TRBV5-5 with TRBJ2-4; D is undetermined. The CDR3 is 16 amino acids. CDR1 is SGHKS and CDR2 is YYEKEE in the germline V gene (reference sequence). The ends were cut back, 1 base at V and 0 bases at J, with 11 bases in the middle. The CDR3, as DNA: TGTGCCAGCAGCTTGAGCAGCCCCCTAGCCAAAAACATTCAGTACTTC. Protein sequence: CASSLSSPLAKNIQYF.

This clonotype came up a few times. The CDR3 DNA follows: TGCAGTGCTAGTGCGGGCCCAGTCAACACTGAAGCTTTCTTT. Protein sequence: CSASAGPVNTEAFF. J is TRBJ1-1 and V is TRBV20-1; D remains unclear. Trimming took off 3 bases at V and 2 bases at J, with 13 bases between the two ends. The CDR3 is made up of 14 amino acids. Germline CDR1 and CDR2: DFQATT and SNEGSKA (reference sequence).

The sample holds a few counts of this clonotype. The chain joins TRBV28 to TRBJ2-4; TRBD1 might be the D (6 bases). Trimming pared 6 bases from V and 4 bases from J, leaving 16 bases between. Looked up from germline, CDR1 is MDHEN and CDR2 is SYDVKM. The CDR3 length is 15 residues. The CDR3 DNA reads as TGTGCCAGCAGACTCTCTTGGACAGAGAAAAACATTCAGTACTTC. Protein sequence: CASRLSWTEKNIQYF.

V usage is TRBV11-2 and J usage is TRBJ2-5; 10 positions match TRBD2. CDR3 length equals 15 residues. From germline, CDR1 is SGHAT and CDR2 FQNNGV. The V segment lost 1 base and the J segment 5 bases; nucleotides outside the gene matches: 4. Written as DNA, the CDR3 is TGTGCCAGCAGCTTAGGAGCGGGAGGGCCTGAGACCCAGTACTTC. Protein: CASSLGAGGPETQYF.

This clonotype was found a few times. In nucleotides, the CDR3 is TGTGCCAGCACCGAGCCCAAGGGCAGGATTGAACTAGCCAAAAACATTCAGTACTTC. Residues: CASTEPKGRIELAKNIQYF. The chain links TRBV27 to TRBJ2-4; no clear D gene. V was cut by 7 bases and J by 0 bases, with 25 bases left in between. In germline, CDR1 is MNHEY, CDR2 SMNVEV (reference sequence). The CDR3 covers 19 residues.